This is a list of T cell receptor beta chains from one sample in a study of blood T cell repertoires in COVID-19. Profiled with immunoSEQ multiplex PCR; TCRdb holds only in-frame clones, not every one. The sample has roughly 300,000 clones; 85% are singletons. The sequenced sample was PBMCs or T cells enriched from blood (not recorded which). The receptor set was obtained from a woman aged 50 to 65 who had recovered from COVID-19. Both conserved end residues are part of each CDR3.

v_gene	j_gene	CDR3aa
TRBV3-1/TRBV3-2	TRBJ1-1	CASRHKQGWRTEAFF
TRBV6-5	TRBJ1-6	CASRLQGAYNSPLHF
TRBV4-1	TRBJ2-5	CASSQAGGLETQYF
TRBV7-2	TRBJ2-3	CASRLLAGEVDTQYF
TRBV12-3/TRBV12-4	TRBJ1-6	CASSSDSPLHF
TRBV5-4	TRBJ2-5	CASSFPGAATQETQYF
TRBV6-6	TRBJ1-4	CASRLTVATNEKLFF
TRBV7-8	TRBJ1-2	CASSPWTGLGYNYGYTF
TRBV4-1	TRBJ2-3	CASSQEEGAGVDTQYF
TRBV7-9	TRBJ2-1	CASSSSAGASGYNEQFF
TRBV7-9	TRBJ1-1	CASSSTSTGRAFF
TRBV5-1	TRBJ1-6	CASRLNLQGYNSPFHF
TRBV5-5	TRBJ1-5	CASSFGTAGAQPQHF
TRBV15	TRBJ1-4	CATSSLRDRVDEKLFF
TRBV30	TRBJ2-1	CAWSVRGGAKQFF
TRBV10-1	TRBJ2-2	CASSEGREDTGELFF
TRBV30	TRBJ1-6	CAWSLDRGFMDSPLHF
TRBV29-1	TRBJ2-1	CSARTGGADEQFF
TRBV2	TRBJ1-6	CASSEAWAEKNSPLHF
TRBV28	TRBJ1-3	CASSPGGIGENTIYF
TRBV2	TRBJ1-1	CASRDTGVYTEAFF
TRBV28	TRBJ1-1	CASSLFGGTEAFF
TRBV19	TRBJ1-1	CASSIEWGEEAFF
TRBV19	TRBJ1-3	CASSMGTALSGNTIYF
TRBV5-1	TRBJ1-4	CASSLAAATNEKLFF
TRBV6-1	TRBJ1-5	CASSEEGTVNQPQHF
TRBV10-1	TRBJ1-1	CASSASVGGGNTEAFF
TRBV2	TRBJ2-3	CASSGGWSVGLGGQYF
TRBV7-2	TRBJ2-6	CASSPALAGGANVLTF
TRBV2	TRBJ2-7	CASGGVFNYEQYF
TRBV6-5	TRBJ2-1	CASKKPATSGGEQFF
TRBV5-1	TRBJ1-2	CASSFPPGTGNYGYTF
TRBV7-2	TRBJ1-1	CASSRIDRGESNTEAFF
TRBV30	TRBJ1-4	CAWGGTGVFEKLFF
TRBV3-1/TRBV3-2	TRBJ1-1	CASSRQGMNTEAFF
TRBV4-1	TRBJ2-5	CASSQPSGGTRETQYF
TRBV4-1	TRBJ1-2	CASSQDGGRTNYGYTF
TRBV7-9	TRBJ1-5	CASSRGQGSQPQHF
TRBV19	TRBJ2-1	CASRDRGVNEQFF
TRBV5-6	TRBJ2-7	CASSLRGGYEQYF
TRBV5-1	TRBJ1-5	CASSLDTNQPQHF
TRBV30	TRBJ1-1	CAWSAPQVTHF
TRBV18	TRBJ1-3	CASSPRGASSGNTIYF
TRBV11-3	TRBJ1-1	CASSFHSGTEAFF
TRBV27	TRBJ2-7	CASSRTGARYEQYF
TRBV18	TRBJ2-1	CASSPPGGTLYNEQFF
TRBV28	TRBJ1-2	CASSSADSLAYGYTF